Listed here are 9 T cell receptor beta chains from one sample, sequenced in a study of low-dose radiotherapy and immunotherapy resistance in tumors (dated by TCRdb to the early 2020s). The time point label on this specimen signifies: after trial treatment. The meaning of the sample's treatment or condition label: LDRT plus nivolumab, ipilimumab, low-dose cyclophosphamide and aspirin (RACIN trial). The sequencing machine was an Illumina HiSeq 2500. First-strand cDNA was synthesized using Superscript III and a set of TRAV- and TRBV-specific primers, so that both TCRalpha and TCRbeta chains were covered. TCRs were amplified with Phusion for approximately 19 PCR cycles using a constant-region primer together with the adapter attached to the V primers. TCRdb trimmed public reads at Q25 via fastp, called clones via MiXCR and kept in-frame beta chains. Here each entry gathers all rows of one CDR3 protein and keeps the most common genes and DNA. This sample comprises around 100,000 distinct CDR3 sequences, around 21% of them detected only once. About 4% of the sample rests with the top ten.

The sequenced sample was PBMCs, obtained after low-dose radiotherapy plus immunotherapy. These receptors were obtained from a male donor with prostate cancer.

The sample holds many counts of this clonotype. The chain combines TRBV11-2 with TRBJ2-3; possible D gene TRBD1, 5 bases. Per the germline V gene, CDR1 is SGHAT and CDR2 is FQNNGV. The V end lost 1 base, the J end lost 5 bases, and 13 bases lay between the germline ends. The CDR3 runs 15 residues. In nucleotides, the CDR3 is TGTGCCAGCAGCTTAGGCAGCAGGGCGAAAGATACGCAGTATTTT. This gives the protein CASSLGSRAKDTQYF.

This clonotype came up many times. V gene TRBV19 combines with J gene TRBJ1-4; D is ambiguous. Per germline, CDR1 LNHDA and CDR2 SQIVND (reference sequence). Trimming pared 10 bases from V and 0 bases from J, leaving 12 bases between. The CDR3 is 14 residues long. The CDR3 here is CATSDGSTNEKLFF. CDR3 coding DNA: TGTGCCACCTCAGACGGATCAACTAATGAAAAACTGTTTTTT.

This clonotype has at least ten counts. This chain connects TRBV2 to TRBJ2-4; D is perhaps TRBD1 (5 bases). CDR3 size: 16 residues. Germline CDR1 is SNHLY and CDR2 is FYNNEI. V lost 6 bases and J 0 bases, leaving 15 bases between the germline ends. The CDR3 sequence: CASSQEQVLAKNIQYF. Here the CDR3 DNA reads TGTGCCAGCAGCCAGGAACAGGTCTTAGCCAAAAACATTCAGTACTTC.

This clonotype occurred many times. The V call is TRBV23-1, the J call TRBJ2-5; the D is unclear. TRBV23-1 is labeled an ORF, and its function is uncertain. V was shortened by 0 bases and J by 2 bases, with 13 bases between the two germline ends. There are 16 residues in the CDR3. DNA for the CDR3: TGCGCCAGCAGTCAATCGTCCGGGTCAGAGCAAGAGACCCAGTACTTC. Protein product: CASSQSSGSEQETQYF.

By share of the sample, this clonotype is medium-sized. The genes are TRBV6-6 and TRBJ2-3; D is ambiguous. The germline V gene encodes CDR1 MNHNY and CDR2 SVGAGI (reference sequence). Trimming stripped 8 bases from V and 2 bases from J, with 11 bases between. The CDR3 is 13 amino acids. The DNA of the CDR3 is TGTGCCAGCGGGCCCTCACCCACAGATACGCAGTATTTT. Protein: CASGPSPTDTQYF.

This clonotype occurred many times. The chain links TRBV19 to TRBJ2-5; TRBD1 matches 8 bases. In germline, CDR1 is LNHDA, CDR2 SQIVND (reference sequence). CDR3 length: 12 amino acids. V lost 10 bases to trimming and J lost 6 bases; unmatched junction nucleotides: 7. The CDR3 spells CATSGGGKTQYF. The DNA of the CDR3 is TGTGCCACCTCAGGGGGCGGAAAGACCCAGTACTTC.

This clonotype was picked up many times. The chain is built from TRBV4-2 and TRBJ2-5, with D possibly being TRBD2 (7 bases). The V end was cut by 0 bases, the J end by 5 bases, with 13 bases between. The CDR3 has 15 amino acids. Per germline, CDR1 LGHNA and CDR2 YNFKEQ. The chain's CDR3 is CASSQDLGGHETQYF. In DNA form, the CDR3 reads TGTGCCAGCAGCCAAGATCTCGGGGGGCACGAGACCCAGTACTTC.

This clonotype appeared many times. The chain uses TRBV29-1 and TRBJ2-3; D not certain. The germline CDR1 and CDR2 sequences are SQVTM and ANQGSEA. Trimming left V 4 bases short and J 2 bases short, with 10 bases between. The CDR3 consists of 13 residues. The CDR3 DNA sequence: TGCAGCGTTGTACCCGGAAACACAGATACGCAGTATTTT. Translated, it gives CSVVPGNTDTQYF.

Many counts were recorded for this clonotype. V is TRBV20-1 and J is TRBJ2-3, with 8 nucleotides matching TRBD2. The CDR3 is 15 amino acids. Germline V lookup: CDR1 DFQATT, CDR2 SNEGSKA (reference sequence). With V trimmed by 1 base and J by 0 bases, 3 bases remained unmatched. CDR3 region: CSARGLAGSTDTQYF. The CDR3 bases are TGCAGTGCTAGAGGGTTAGCGGGGAGCACAGATACGCAGTATTTT.